The 17 T cell receptor beta chains below were found in one sample sequenced in a study of cytotoxic CD8 clonotypes in ibrutinib-treated CLL. Profiling relied on immunoSEQ multiplex PCR, and the TCRdb table lists in-frame clones only, not all of them. The top ten clones hold roughly 9.1% of a sample with tens of thousands of clones, about 70% of them seen once. The sample in question was PBMCs, obtained at disease progression, from a patient treated with ibrutinib. Every receptor here comes from a human donor with chronic lymphocytic leukemia.

Comment on this clone: A junction boundary mismatches the germline segment, possibly from a read error. Other nucleotide sequences in the sample specify the same CDR3. This CDR3 is CASSLGQGATYEQYF. The CDR3, as DNA: TGTGCTAGCAGCTTGGGACAGGGGGCAACCTACGAGCAGTACTTC. The chain couples TRBV7-7 to TRBJ2-7; 12 nucleotides align to TRBD1. The CDR3 sequence is 15 residues long. CDR1 and CDR2 (germline): SSHAT, FNYEAQ (reference sequence). Drawing the rest from reference TRBV7-7 and TRBJ2-7, the complete variable domain is GAGVSQSPRYKVTKRGQDVTLRCDPISSHATLYWYQQALGQGPEFLTYFNYEAQPDKSGLPSDRFSAERPEGSISTLTIQRTEQRDSAMYRCASSLGQGATYEQYFGPGTRLTVT.

The V call is TRBV7-6, the J call TRBJ1-3, with D possibly matching TRBD1 (6 bases). Germline V gene lookup returns CDR1 SGHVS and CDR2 FNYEAQ. The CDR3 length is 16 residues. Deletions cut 5 bases from V and 4 bases from J, with 18 bases between. The CDR3 protein is CASSPTGRGAGNTIYF. The CDR3 region has the DNA TGTGCCAGCAGCCCCACCGGCAGGGGAGCGGGAAACACCATATATTTT.

The rearrangement joins TRBV21-1 to TRBJ1-1. TRBV21-1 is termed a pseudogene. The CDR3 extends over 12 amino acids. Here the CDR3 reads CACSGENTEAFF. The CDR3 DNA reads TGTGCCTGCAGCGGGGAGAACACTGAAGCTTTCTTT.

This clone was seen a handful of times. The rearrangement joins TRBV5-4 to TRBJ2-1; possibly TRBD2 for D (6 bases). CDR1 and CDR2 from the germline V gene are SGHNT and YYREEE (reference sequence). V lost 0 bases, J lost 4 bases, and 11 bases lay in between. The CDR3 contains 15 residues. The CDR3 is CASSLGGTSYNEQFF. DNA of the CDR3: TGTGCCAGCAGCTTGGGGGGGACTTCTTACAATGAGCAGTTCTTC.

This clone came up a few times. V usage is TRBV25-1 and J usage is TRBJ2-7; D remains ambiguous. With 4 bases removed from V and 0 bases from J, the gap between germline ends came to 7 bases. The CDR3 sequence is 13 residues long. Germline lookup yields CDR1 MGHDK and CDR2 SYGVNS. CDR3 DNA: TGTGCCAGCAGTGTCATCAACTCCTACGAGCAGTACTTC. This gives the protein CASSVINSYEQYF.

This clone was counted once. The J gene is TRBJ2-1, the V gene TRBV6-5, with 8 bases lining up with TRBD1. In germline, CDR1 is MNHEY, CDR2 SVGAGI. The CDR3 has 15 amino acids. V lost 7 bases, J lost 7 bases, and 12 bases stayed unmatched. CDR3 coding DNA: TGTGCCAGCATGGTCGACAGGGGACGCCTAAATGAGCAGTTCTTC. This codes for CASMVDRGRLNEQFF.

This chain uses TRBV5-5 with TRBJ2-1; 8 bases fit TRBD1. The V and J ends lost 2 bases and 3 bases, in that order; junction bases with no gene match: 7. The CDR3 consists of 16 residues. Germline V lookup: CDR1 SGHKS, CDR2 YYEKEE (reference sequence). The CDR3 region is CASSLGGTGNYNEQFF. DNA for the CDR3: TGTGCCAGCAGCTTAGGAGGGACAGGAAACTACAATGAGCAGTTCTTC.

This chain joins TRBV7-2 and TRBJ1-4; 7 nucleotides match TRBD1. Germline V CDR1 and CDR2: SGHTA, FQGNSA. V was clipped by 6 bases and J by 5 bases; unmatched bases: 3. The CDR3 is 13 amino acids. Here the CDR3 reads CASRTGLNEKLFF. In DNA, the CDR3 is TGTGCCAGCAGGACAGGGTTGAATGAAAAACTGTTTTTT.

The chain couples TRBV25-1 to TRBJ1-2, with 8 bases aligning to TRBD1. The CDR3 is made up of 14 amino acids. After removal of 7 bases from V and 1 base from J, the junction contained 5 bases not matched to a gene. Germline V gene sequence: CDR1 MGHDK, CDR2 SYGVNS. CDR3 nucleotides: TGTGCCAGCAACCCAGGACAGGGTAACTATGGCTACACCTTC. Its protein product is CASNPGQGNYGYTF.

The V gene is TRBV30, the J gene TRBJ2-1, with 7 positions matching TRBD1. The length of the CDR3 is 12 residues. V shed 7 bases, J shed 5 bases, and the junction held 5 bases outside the gene matches. In germline, CDR1 is GTSNPN, CDR2 SVGIG (reference sequence). In DNA form, the CDR3 reads TGTGCCTCGGACAGGAATAACAATGAGCAGTTCTTC. Protein sequence: CASDRNNNEQFF.

Only a few counts were recorded for this clone. V gene TRBV7-6 combines with J gene TRBJ1-2, with D unresolved. CDR1 SGHVS and CDR2 FNYEAQ come from the germline V gene. The CDR3 sequence is 16 residues long. Trimming took off 5 bases at V and 5 bases at J, with 21 bases between the two ends. In nucleotides, the CDR3 is TGTGCCAGCAGCGCCCAGCCATCGCAGTACCTTTATGGCTACACCTTC. Protein product: CASSAQPSQYLYGYTF.

This clone was seen a handful of times. CDR3 in DNA: TGTGCCAGCAGTGAAATCCACTTTAACTATGGCTACACCTTC. Protein product: CASSEIHFNYGYTF. This chain connects TRBV6-1 to TRBJ1-2, with no clear D. The CDR3 runs 14 residues. The V gene's germline CDR1 is MNHNS and CDR2 SASEGT. The ends were cut back, 2 bases at V and 1 base at J, with 8 bases in the middle.

On this clone itself: The sample contains more than one DNA sequence encoding this CDR3. The chain has TRBV27 and TRBJ2-7, with TRBD2 as a possible D gene (6 bases). V lost 6 bases to trimming and J lost 0 bases, with 18 bases between them. Germline CDR1 reads MNHEY; CDR2 reads SMNVEV (reference sequence). The CDR3 is 16 residues long. The CDR3 nucleotides are TGTGCCAGCAGGGTAGCCGGCGGGGCCTACTCCTACGAGCAGTACTTC. Translation gives CASRVAGGAYSYEQYF.

The chain joins TRBV5-1 to TRBJ1-5; D call uncertain. Germline V gene data show CDR1 as SGHRS and CDR2 as YFSETQ. This CDR3 has 15 residues. V lost 0 bases, J lost 0 bases, and 7 bases lay in between. The CDR3 DNA sequence: TGCGCCAGCAGCTTGGAGGGTACTAGCAATCAGCCCCAGCATTTT. Residues: CASSLEGTSNQPQHF.

The rearrangement uses TRBV7-9 and TRBJ2-5, with TRBD2 identical over 12 bases. Unmatched junction bases numbered 3, after V lost 5 bases and J lost 5 bases. The CDR3 spans 14 residues. Germline V gene sequence: CDR1 SEHNR, CDR2 FQNEAQ (reference sequence). CDR3: CASSLGTSGETQYF. The DNA of the CDR3 is TGTGCCAGCAGCCTTGGGACTAGCGGGGAGACCCAGTACTTC.

The chain links TRBV18 to TRBJ2-6; D is ambiguous. This CDR3 region has 18 residues. Germline V gene data show CDR1 as KGHSH and CDR2 as LQKENI. The V end was cut by 2 bases, the J end by 2 bases, with 16 bases between. The CDR3 bases are TGTGCCAGCTCACCAATGTCCAGTTATCCAGCTGGGGCCAACGTCCTGACTTTC. Translation gives CASSPMSSYPAGANVLTF.

The chain is built from TRBV5-1 and TRBJ2-1; D unresolved. The CDR3 runs 14 residues. Per germline, CDR1 SGHRS and CDR2 YFSETQ. With 0 bases removed from V and 9 bases from J, the gap between germline ends came to 13 bases. The CDR3 sequence: CASSLGVGSGEQFF. DNA for the CDR3: TGCGCCAGCAGCTTGGGAGTGGGGTCGGGTGAGCAGTTCTTC.